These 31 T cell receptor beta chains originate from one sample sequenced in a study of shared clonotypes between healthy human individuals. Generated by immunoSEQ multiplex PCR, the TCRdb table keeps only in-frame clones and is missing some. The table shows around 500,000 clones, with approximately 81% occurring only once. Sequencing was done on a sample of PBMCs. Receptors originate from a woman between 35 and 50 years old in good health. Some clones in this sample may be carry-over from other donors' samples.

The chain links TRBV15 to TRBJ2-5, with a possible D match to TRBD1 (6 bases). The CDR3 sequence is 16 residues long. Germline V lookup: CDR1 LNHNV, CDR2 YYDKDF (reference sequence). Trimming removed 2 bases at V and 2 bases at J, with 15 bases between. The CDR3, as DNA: TGTGCCACCAGCAGATACCCACAGGGACAACAAGAGACCCAGTACTTC. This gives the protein CATSRYPQGQQETQYF.

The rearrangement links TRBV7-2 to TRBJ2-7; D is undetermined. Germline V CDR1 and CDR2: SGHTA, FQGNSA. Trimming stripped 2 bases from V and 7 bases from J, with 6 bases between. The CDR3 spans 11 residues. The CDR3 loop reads CASSLSLEQYF. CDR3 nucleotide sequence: TGTGCCAGCAGCTTAAGTCTGGAGCAGTACTTC. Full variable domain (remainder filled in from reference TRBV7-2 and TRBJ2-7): GAGVSQSPSNKVTEKGKDVELRCDPISGHTALYWYRQSLGQGLEFLIYFQGNSAPDKSGLPSDRFSAERTGGSVSTLTIQRTQQEDSAVYLCASSLSLEQYFGPGTRLTVT.

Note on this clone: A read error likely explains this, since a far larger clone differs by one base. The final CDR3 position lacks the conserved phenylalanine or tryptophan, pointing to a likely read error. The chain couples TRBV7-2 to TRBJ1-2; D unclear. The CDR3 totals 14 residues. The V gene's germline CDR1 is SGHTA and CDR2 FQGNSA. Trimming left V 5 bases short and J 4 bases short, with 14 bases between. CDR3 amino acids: CASSPAGETYGYTS. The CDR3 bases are TGTGCCAGCAGCCCGGCCGGGGAAACCTATGGCTACACCTCC.

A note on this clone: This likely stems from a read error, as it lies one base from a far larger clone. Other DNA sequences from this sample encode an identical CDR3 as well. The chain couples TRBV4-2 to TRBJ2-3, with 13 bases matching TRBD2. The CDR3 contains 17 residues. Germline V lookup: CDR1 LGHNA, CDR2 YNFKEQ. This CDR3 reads CASSQLTSGRATDTQYF. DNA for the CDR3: TGTGCCAGTAGCCAGCTAACTAGCGGGAGGGCCACAGATACGCAGTATTTT.

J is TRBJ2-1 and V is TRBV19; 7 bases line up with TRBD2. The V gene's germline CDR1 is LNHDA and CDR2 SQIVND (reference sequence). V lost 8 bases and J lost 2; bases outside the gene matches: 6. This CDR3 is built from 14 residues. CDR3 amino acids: CASCGGSTYNEQFF. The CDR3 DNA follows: TGTGCCAGTTGTGGCGGGAGCACCTACAATGAGCAGTTCTTC.

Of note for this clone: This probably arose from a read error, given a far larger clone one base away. CDR3 DNA: TGTGCCGTCAGTGTGGGCGGGAGGGTCCAAGAGACCCAGTACTTC. Its protein product is CAVSVGGRVQETQYF. The V and J genes are TRBV10-3 and TRBJ2-5; 9 bases are shared with TRBD2. The CDR3 loop spans 15 amino acids. The germline gives CDR1 ENHRY, CDR2 SYGVKD.

The CDR3 loop is CASSFSTEPDYGYTF. DNA for the CDR3: TGTGCCAGCAGCTTTTCGACAGAGCCAGACTATGGCTACACCTTC. This chain joins TRBV9 and TRBJ1-2; possibly TRBD1 for D (5 bases). The CDR3 is 15 residues long. The V end was cut by 4 bases, the J end by 3 bases, with 16 bases between. The V gene's germline CDR1 is SGDLS and CDR2 YYNGEE.

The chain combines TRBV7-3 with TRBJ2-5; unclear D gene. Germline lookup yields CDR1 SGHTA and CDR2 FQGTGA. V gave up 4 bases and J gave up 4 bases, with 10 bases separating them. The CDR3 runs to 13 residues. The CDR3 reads CASSSPGTETQYF. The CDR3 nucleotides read TGTGCCAGCAGCTCCCCGGGTACAGAGACCCAGTACTTC.

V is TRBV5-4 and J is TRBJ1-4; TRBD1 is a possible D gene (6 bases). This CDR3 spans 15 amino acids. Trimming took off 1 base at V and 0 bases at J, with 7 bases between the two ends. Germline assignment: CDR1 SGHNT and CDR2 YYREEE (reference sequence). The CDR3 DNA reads TGTGCCAGCAGCTTGTCAGGGGCAACTAATGAAAAACTGTTTTTT. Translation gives CASSLSGATNEKLFF.

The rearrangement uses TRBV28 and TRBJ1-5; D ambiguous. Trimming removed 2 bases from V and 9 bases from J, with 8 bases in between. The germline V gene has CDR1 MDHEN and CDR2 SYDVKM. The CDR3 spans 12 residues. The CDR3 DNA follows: TGTGCCAGCAGTTTACCGAATTGGCCCCAGCATTTT. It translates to CASSLPNWPQHF.

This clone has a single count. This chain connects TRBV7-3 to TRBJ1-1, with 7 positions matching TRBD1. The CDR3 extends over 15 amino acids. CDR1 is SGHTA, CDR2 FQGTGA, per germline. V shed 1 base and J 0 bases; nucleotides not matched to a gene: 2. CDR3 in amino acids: CASSLKGGMNTEAFF. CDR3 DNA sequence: TGTGCCAGCAGCTTAAAAGGGGGCATGAACACTGAAGCTTTCTTT.

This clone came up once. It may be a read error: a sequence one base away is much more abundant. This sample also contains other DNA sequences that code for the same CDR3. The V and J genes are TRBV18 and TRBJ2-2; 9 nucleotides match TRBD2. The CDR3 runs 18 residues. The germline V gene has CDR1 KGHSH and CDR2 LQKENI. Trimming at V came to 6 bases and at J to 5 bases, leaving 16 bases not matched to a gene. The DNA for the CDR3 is TGTGCCAGCTCCCCCACACAAGTAGCGGGAGTAGGAACCGGGGAGCTGTTTTTT. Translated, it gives CASSPTQVAGVGTGELFF.

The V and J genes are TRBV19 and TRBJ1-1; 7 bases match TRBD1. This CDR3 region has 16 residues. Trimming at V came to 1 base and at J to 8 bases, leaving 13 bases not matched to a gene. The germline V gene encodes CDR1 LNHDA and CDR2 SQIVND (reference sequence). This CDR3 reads CASSIVRGGGGVEAFF. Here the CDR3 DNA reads TGTGCCAGTAGTATAGTCCGGGGCGGAGGGGGCGTGGAAGCTTTCTTT.

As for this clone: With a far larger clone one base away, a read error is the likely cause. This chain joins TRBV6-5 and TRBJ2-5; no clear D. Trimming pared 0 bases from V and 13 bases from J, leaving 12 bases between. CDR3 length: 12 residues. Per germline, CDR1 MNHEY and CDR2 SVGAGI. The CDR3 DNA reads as TGTGCCAGCAGTTACTCGCCCTACGAGCGGTACTTC. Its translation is CASSYSPYERYF.

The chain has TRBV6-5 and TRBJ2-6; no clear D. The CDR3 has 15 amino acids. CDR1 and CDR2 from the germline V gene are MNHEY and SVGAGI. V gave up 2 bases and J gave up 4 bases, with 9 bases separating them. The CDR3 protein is CASSYTRPGANVLTF. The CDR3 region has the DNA TGTGCCAGCAGTTACACAAGGCCCGGGGCCAACGTCCTGACTTTC.

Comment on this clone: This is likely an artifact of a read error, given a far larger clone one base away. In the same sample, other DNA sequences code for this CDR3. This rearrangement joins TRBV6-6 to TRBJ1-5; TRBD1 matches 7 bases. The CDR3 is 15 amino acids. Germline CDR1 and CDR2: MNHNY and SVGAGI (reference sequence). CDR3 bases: TGTGCTAGCAGTGGGCAGACAGGGCATAGTCAGCCCCAGCATTTT. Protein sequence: CASSGQTGHSQPQHF.

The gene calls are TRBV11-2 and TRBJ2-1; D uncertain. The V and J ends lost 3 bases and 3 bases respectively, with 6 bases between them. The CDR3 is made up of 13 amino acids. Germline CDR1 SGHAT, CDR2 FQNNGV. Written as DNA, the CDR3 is TGTGCCAGCAGCTTTTGGGACTACAATGAGCAGTTCTTC. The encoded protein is CASSFWDYNEQFF.

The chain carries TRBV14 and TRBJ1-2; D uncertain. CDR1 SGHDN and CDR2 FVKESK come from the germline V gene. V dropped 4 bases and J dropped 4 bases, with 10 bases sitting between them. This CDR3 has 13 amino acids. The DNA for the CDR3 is TGTGCCAGCAGCCCCCTGGAAAGCTATGGCTACACCTTC. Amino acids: CASSPLESYGYTF.

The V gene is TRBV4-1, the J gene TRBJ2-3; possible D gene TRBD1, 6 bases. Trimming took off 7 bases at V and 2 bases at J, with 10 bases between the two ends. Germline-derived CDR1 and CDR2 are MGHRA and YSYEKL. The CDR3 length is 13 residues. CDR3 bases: TGCGCCAGCAAGCAGGGGATCACAGATACGCAGTATTTT. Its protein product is CASKQGITDTQYF.

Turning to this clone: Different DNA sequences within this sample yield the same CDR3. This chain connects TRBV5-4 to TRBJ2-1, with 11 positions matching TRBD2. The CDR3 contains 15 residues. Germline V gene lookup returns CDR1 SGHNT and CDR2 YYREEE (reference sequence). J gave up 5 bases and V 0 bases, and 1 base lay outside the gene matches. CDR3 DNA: TGTGCCAGCAGCTTGGGACTAGCGGGAAACAATGAGCAGTTCTTC. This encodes CASSLGLAGNNEQFF.

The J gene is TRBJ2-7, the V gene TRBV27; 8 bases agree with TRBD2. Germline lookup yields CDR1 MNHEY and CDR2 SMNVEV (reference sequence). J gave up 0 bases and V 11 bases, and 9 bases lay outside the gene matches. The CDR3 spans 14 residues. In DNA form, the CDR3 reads TGTGCCGTCCGCCCAAGCGGGAGCTCCTACGAGCAGTACTTC. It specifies CAVRPSGSSYEQYF.

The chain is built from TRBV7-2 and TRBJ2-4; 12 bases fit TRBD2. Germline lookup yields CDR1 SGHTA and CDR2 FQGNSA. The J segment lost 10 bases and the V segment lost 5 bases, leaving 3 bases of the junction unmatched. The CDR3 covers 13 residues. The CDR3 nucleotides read TGTGCCAGCAGCCTCGGACTAGCGGGAATTCAGTACTTC. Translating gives CASSLGLAGIQYF.

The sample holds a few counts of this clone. CDR3 residues: CASTKDSGNTIYF. CDR3 nucleotides: TGTGCCAGCACAAAGGACTCTGGAAACACCATATATTTT. The chain combines TRBV6-1 with TRBJ1-3; D gene ambiguous. V lost 7 bases and J lost 0, with 7 bases in between. This CDR3 is built from 13 residues. Germline V gene data show CDR1 as MNHNS and CDR2 as SASEGT.

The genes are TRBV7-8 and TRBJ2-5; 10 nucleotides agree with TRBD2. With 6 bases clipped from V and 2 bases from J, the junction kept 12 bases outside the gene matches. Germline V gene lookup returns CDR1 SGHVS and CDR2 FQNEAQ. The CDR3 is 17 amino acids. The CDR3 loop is CASSLRGGLATQETQYF. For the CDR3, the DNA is TGTGCCAGCAGTCTTAGGGGGGGACTAGCGACGCAAGAGACCCAGTACTTC.

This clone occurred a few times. CDR3 sequence reads: CASRESGGAETQYF. CDR3 nucleotides: TGTGCCAGCAGAGAAAGCGGGGGCGCAGAGACCCAGTACTTC. The chain recombines TRBV7-9 with TRBJ2-5, with 8 bases aligning to TRBD2. This CDR3 is built from 14 residues. Germline V CDR1 and CDR2: SEHNR, FQNEAQ (reference sequence). V was pared by 6 bases and J by 4 bases, with 7 bases of the junction left unmatched.

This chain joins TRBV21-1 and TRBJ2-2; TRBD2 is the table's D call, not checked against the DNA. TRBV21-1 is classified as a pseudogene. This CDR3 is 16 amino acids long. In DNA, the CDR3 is TGTGCCAGCAGAAGGGGGGCTAGCGGGAGTCCCGGGGAGCTGTTTTTT. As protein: CASRRGASGSPGELFF.

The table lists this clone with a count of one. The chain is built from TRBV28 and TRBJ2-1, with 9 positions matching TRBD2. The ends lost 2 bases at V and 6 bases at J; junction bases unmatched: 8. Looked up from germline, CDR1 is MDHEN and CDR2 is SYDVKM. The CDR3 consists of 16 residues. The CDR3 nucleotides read TGTGCCAGCAGTTTACTTAGCGGGAGTCCCCGCAATGAGCAGTTCTTC. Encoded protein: CASSLLSGSPRNEQFF. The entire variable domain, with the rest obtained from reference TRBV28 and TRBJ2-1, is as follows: DVKVTQSSRYLVKRTGEKVFLECVQDMDHENMFWYRQDPGLGLRLIYFSYDVKMKEKGDIPEGYSVSREKKERFSLILESASTNQTSMYLCASSLLSGSPRNEQFFGPGTRLTVL.

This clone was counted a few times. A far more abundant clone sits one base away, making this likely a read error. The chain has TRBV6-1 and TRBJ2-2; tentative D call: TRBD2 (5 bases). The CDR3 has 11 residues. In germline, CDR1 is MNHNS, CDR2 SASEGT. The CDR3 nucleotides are TGTGCCAGCAGTGAGGCCGGGGAGCTGCTTTTT. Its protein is CASSEAGELLF.

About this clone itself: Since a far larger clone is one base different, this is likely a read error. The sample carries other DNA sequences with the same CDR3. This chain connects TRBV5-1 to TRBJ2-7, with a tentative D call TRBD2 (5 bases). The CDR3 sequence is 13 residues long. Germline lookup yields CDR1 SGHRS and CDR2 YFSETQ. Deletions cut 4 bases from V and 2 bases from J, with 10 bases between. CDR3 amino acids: CASSRDSAYEQYF. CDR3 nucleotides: TGCGCCAGCAGCCGGGATAGCGCCTACGAGCAGTACTTC.

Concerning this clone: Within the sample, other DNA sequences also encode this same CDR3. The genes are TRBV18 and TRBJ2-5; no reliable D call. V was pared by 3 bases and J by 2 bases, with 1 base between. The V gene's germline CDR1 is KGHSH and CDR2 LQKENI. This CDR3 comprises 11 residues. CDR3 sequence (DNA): TGTGCCAGCTCACCTCAAGAGACCCAGTACTTC. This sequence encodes CASSPQETQYF.

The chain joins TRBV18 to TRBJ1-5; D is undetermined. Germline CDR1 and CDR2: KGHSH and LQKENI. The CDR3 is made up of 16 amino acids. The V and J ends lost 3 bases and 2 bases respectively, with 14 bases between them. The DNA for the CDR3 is TGTGCCAGCTCACCCCGGGGTCTCCGAGGCAATCAGCCCCAGCATTTT. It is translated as CASSPRGLRGNQPQHF.